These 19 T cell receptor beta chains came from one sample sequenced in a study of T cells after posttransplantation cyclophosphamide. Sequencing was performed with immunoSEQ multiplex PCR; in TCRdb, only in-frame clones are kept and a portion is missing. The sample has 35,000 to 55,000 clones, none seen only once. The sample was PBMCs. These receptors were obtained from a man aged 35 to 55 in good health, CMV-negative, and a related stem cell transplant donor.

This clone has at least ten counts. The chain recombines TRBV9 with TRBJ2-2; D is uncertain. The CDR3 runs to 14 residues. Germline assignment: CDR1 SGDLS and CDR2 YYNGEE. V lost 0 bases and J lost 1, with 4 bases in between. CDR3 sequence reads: CASSVAGNTGELFF. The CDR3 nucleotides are TGTGCCAGCAGCGTAGCGGGGAACACCGGGGAGCTGTTTTTT.

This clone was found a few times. The CDR3 DNA sequence: TGTGCCAGCAGCCCAGGACAGAACTCCTACGAGCAGTACTTC. Its translation: CASSPGQNSYEQYF. This chain joins TRBV11-3 and TRBJ2-7, with a weak D call TRBD1 (6 bases). The CDR3 consists of 14 residues. Germline CDR1 and CDR2: SGHNT and YENEEA. The V and J ends lost 5 bases and 0 bases respectively, with 11 bases between them.

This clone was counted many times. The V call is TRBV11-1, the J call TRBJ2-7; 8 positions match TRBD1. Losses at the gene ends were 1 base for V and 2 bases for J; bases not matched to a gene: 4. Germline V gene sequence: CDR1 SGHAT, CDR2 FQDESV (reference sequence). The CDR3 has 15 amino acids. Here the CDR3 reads CASSLVAGGPYEQYV. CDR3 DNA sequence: TGTGCCAGCAGCTTAGTCGCAGGGGGCCCCTACGAGCAGTACGTC.

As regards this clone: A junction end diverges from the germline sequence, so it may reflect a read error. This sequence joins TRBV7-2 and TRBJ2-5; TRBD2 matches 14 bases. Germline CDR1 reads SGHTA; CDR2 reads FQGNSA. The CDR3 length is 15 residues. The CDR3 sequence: CASSLAASGLAGVDF. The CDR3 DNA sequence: TGTGCCAGCAGCTTAGCGGCCTCGGGACTAGCGGGAGTGGACTTC.

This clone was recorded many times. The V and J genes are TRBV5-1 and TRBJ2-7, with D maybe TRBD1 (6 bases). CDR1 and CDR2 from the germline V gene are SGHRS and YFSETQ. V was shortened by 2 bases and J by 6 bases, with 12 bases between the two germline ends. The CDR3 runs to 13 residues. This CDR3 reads CASSFGGGGEQYF. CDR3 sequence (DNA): TGCGCCAGCAGCTTTGGTGGGGGCGGCGAGCAGTACTTC.

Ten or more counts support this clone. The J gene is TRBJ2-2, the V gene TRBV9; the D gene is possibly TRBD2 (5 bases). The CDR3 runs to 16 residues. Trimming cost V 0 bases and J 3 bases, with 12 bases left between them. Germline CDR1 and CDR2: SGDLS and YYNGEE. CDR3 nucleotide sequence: TGTGCCAGCAGCGTAGTCCCCGGACTTGACACCGGGGAGCTGTTTTTT. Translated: CASSVVPGLDTGELFF.

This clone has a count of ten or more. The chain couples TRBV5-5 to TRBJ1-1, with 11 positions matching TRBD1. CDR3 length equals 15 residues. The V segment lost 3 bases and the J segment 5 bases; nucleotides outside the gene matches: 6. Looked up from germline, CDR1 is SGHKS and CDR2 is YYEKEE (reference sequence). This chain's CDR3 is CASSYLWDRGTEAFF. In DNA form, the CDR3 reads TGTGCCAGCAGCTACCTATGGGACAGGGGGACTGAAGCTTTCTTT.

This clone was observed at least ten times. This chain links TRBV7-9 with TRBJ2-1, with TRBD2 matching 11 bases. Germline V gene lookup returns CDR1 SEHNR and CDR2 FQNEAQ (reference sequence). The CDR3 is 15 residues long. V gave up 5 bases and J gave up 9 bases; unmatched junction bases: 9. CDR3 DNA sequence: TGTGCCAGCAGCCCCATAGCGGGAGGGTCCGCTGAGCAGTTCTTC. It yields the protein CASSPIAGGSAEQFF.

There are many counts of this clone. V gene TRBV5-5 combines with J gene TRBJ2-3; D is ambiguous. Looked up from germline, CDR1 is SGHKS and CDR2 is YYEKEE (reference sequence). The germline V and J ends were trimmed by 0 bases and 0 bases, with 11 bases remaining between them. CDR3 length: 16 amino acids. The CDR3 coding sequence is TGTGCCAGCAGCTTGGCAGGTCCGCCTAGCACAGATACGCAGTATTTT. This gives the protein CASSLAGPPSTDTQYF.

DNA of the CDR3: TGTGCCAGCAGCTTCAACCGGGGCCTCCAGCGGGGCGGTGGTTGGCAGTACTTC. Its translation is CASSFNRGLQRGGGWQYF. V is TRBV11-2 and J is TRBJ2-7; TRBD2 aligns across 7 bases. The CDR3 runs 18 residues. Germline V gene data show CDR1 as SGHAT and CDR2 as FQNNGV. With V trimmed by 3 bases and J by 9 bases, 23 bases remained unmatched.

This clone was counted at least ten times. The CDR3 nucleotides read TGTGCCAGCAGCCTCACAGAAAGACCAACTAATGAAAAACTGTTTTTT. This codes for CASSLTERPTNEKLFF. This chain uses TRBV7-9 with TRBJ1-4; D is ambiguous. Germline lookup yields CDR1 SEHNR and CDR2 FQNEAQ (reference sequence). Trimming left V 5 bases short and J 0 bases short, with 13 bases between. The CDR3 runs 16 residues. The variable domain in full, completed from reference TRBV7-9 and TRBJ1-4, reads DTGVSQNPRHKITKRGQNVTFRCDPISEHNRLYWYRQTLGQGPEFLTYFQNEAQLEKSRLLSDRFSAERPKGSFSTLEIQRTEQGDSAMYLCASSLTERPTNEKLFFGSGTQLSVL.

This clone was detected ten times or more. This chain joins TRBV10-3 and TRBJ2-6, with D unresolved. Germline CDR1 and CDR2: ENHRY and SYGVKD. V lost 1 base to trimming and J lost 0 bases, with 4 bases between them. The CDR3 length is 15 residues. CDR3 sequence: CAISELYSGANVLTF. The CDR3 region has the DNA TGTGCCATCAGTGAGTTATACTCTGGGGCCAACGTCCTGACTTTC.

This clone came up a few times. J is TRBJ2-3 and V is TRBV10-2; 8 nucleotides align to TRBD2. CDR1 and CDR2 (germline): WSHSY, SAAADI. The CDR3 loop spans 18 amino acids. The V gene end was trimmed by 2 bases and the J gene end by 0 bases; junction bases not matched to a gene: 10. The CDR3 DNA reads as TGCGCCAGCAGTGAGGACAGCCCGGCGGGGGGAAGCACAGATACGCAGTATTTT. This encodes CASSEDSPAGGSTDTQYF.

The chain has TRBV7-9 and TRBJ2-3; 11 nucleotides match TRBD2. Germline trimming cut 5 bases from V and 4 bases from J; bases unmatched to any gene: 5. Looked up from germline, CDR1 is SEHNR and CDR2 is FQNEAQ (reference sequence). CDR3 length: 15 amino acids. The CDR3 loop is CASSLSGGGPDTQYF. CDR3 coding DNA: TGTGCCAGCAGCCTTAGCGGGGGGGGGCCAGATACGCAGTATTTT.

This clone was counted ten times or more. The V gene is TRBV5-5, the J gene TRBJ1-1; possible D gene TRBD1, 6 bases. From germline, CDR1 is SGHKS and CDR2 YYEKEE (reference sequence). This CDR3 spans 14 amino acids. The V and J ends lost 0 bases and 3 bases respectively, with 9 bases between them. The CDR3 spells CASSLGYRDTEAFF. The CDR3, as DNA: TGTGCCAGCAGCTTGGGTTACAGGGACACTGAAGCTTTCTTT.

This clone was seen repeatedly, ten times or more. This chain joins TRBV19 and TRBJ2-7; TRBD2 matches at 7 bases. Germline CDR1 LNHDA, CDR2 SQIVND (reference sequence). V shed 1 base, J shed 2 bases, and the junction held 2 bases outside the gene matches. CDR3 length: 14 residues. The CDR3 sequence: CASSIGGLAYEQYF. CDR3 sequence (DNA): TGTGCCAGTAGTATAGGAGGACTAGCCTACGAGCAGTACTTC.

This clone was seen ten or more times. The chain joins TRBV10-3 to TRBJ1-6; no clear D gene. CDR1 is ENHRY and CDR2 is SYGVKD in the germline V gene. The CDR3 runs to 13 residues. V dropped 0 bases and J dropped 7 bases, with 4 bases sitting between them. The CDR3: CAISESANSPLHF. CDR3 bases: TGTGCCATCAGTGAGTCAGCGAATTCACCCCTCCACTTT.

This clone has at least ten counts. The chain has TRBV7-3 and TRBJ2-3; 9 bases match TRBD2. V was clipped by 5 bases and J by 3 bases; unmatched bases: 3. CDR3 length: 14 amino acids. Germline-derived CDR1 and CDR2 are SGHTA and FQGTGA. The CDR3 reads CASSVAGETDTQYF. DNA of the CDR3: TGTGCCAGCAGCGTAGCGGGAGAAACAGATACGCAGTATTTT.

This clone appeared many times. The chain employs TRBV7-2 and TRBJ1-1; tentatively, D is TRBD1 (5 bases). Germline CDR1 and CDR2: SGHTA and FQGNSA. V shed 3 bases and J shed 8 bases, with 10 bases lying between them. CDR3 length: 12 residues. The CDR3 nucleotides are TGTGCCAGCAGCTTCCCCGGGGGGGAAGCTTTCTTT. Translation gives CASSFPGGEAFF. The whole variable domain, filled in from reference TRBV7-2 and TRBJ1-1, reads GAGVSQSPSNKVTEKGKDVELRCDPISGHTALYWYRQSLGQGLEFLIYFQGNSAPDKSGLPSDRFSAERTGGSVSTLTIQRTQQEDSAVYLCASSFPGGEAFFGQGTRLTVV.